The 24 T cell receptor beta chains listed next were all sequenced from one sample in a study of cytomegalovirus exposure and HLA in healthy donors. Primers: 60 Vbeta forward and 13 Jbeta reverse. Clones were read by immunoSEQ multiplex PCR, and TCRdb kept only the in-frame ones, dropping some. Of 150,000 to 200,000 clones detected, approximately 83% appear once; the ten largest clones hold about 3%. The sequenced sample consisted of PBMCs. The receptors derive from a male donor in good health and CMV-seronegative.

On this clone itself: Compared with germline, one end of the junction differs, possibly owing to a read error. The chain combines TRBV2 with TRBJ2-2, with D tentatively TRBD2 (7 bases). There are 15 residues in the CDR3. Germline CDR1 reads SNHLY; CDR2 reads FYNNEI. The CDR3 nucleotides are TGTGCCAGCAGTGAGAGGGGGAGGGCCTACGGGGAGCTGCTTTTT. Amino acid sequence: CASSERGRAYGELLF.

Concerning this clone: Other nucleotide sequences in the sample specify the same CDR3. The gene calls are TRBV30 and TRBJ1-1; no clear D. CDR1 and CDR2 (germline): GTSNPN, SVGIG (reference sequence). V gave up 3 bases and J gave up 1 base, with 6 bases separating them. CDR3 length: 12 amino acids. The CDR3 loop is CAWRPGNTEAFF. The CDR3 nucleotides read TGTGCCTGGAGACCCGGGAACACTGAAGCTTTCTTT.

J is TRBJ1-2 and V is TRBV29-1, with 8 bases aligning to TRBD1. Germline V CDR1 and CDR2: SQVTM, ANQGSEA. The V gene end was trimmed by 6 bases and the J gene end by 4 bases; junction bases not matched to a gene: 10. The CDR3 is 14 residues long. CDR3 nucleotide sequence: TGCAGCGTCGCACAGGGGGAGGCTATCTATGGCTACACCTTC. Residues: CSVAQGEAIYGYTF.

The chain recombines TRBV18 with TRBJ1-1, with D possibly being TRBD1 (5 bases). The CDR3 spans 15 residues. V was pared by 2 bases and J by 2 bases, with 12 bases between. Per the germline V gene, CDR1 is KGHSH and CDR2 is LQKENI. For the CDR3, the DNA is TGTGCCAGCTCACCAGACGGACACCTCAACACTGAAGCTTTCTTT. Encoded protein: CASSPDGHLNTEAFF.

The gene calls are TRBV5-1 and TRBJ2-1; 13 nucleotides align to TRBD2. The CDR3 loop spans 19 amino acids. J gave up 2 bases and V 1 base, and 9 bases lay outside the gene matches. Germline V CDR1 and CDR2: SGHRS, YFSETQ. Written as DNA, the CDR3 is TGCGCCAGCAGCTTGCGGGGACTAGCGGGACTCCCCCCCTACAATGAGCAGTTCTTC. Its translation is CASSLRGLAGLPPYNEQFF. The entire variable domain, with the rest obtained from reference TRBV5-1 and TRBJ2-1, is as follows: KAGVTQTPRYLIKTRGQQVTLSCSPISGHRSVSWYQQTPGQGLQFLFEYFSETQRNKGNFPGRFSGRQFSNSRSEMNVSTLELGDSALYLCASSLRGLAGLPPYNEQFFGPGTRLTVL.

CDR3 coding DNA: TGCGCCAGCAGCATCCGGGAGGTGGGTTTCTCTGAAGCTTTCTTT. Its protein is CASSIREVGFSEAFF. The chain recombines TRBV5-1 with TRBJ1-1; D is unclear. Per the germline V gene, CDR1 is SGHRS and CDR2 is YFSETQ. The CDR3 is 15 residues long. The V end was cut by 4 bases, the J end by 6 bases, with 19 bases between.

The V gene is TRBV4-1, the J gene TRBJ1-5; TRBD1 matches at 8 bases. This CDR3 has 15 residues. Trimming took 4 bases from V and 0 from J; bases not matched to a gene: 2. Per germline, CDR1 MGHRA and CDR2 YSYEKL. The CDR3 here is CASSRQGNSNQPQHF. Here the CDR3 DNA reads TGCGCCAGCAGCCGACAGGGGAATAGCAATCAGCCCCAGCATTTT.

The V gene is TRBV28, the J gene TRBJ1-3; TRBD1 aligns across 7 bases. This CDR3 region has 15 residues. Per the germline V gene, CDR1 is MDHEN and CDR2 is SYDVKM. V gave up 6 bases and J gave up 0 bases; unmatched junction bases: 5. CDR3 region: CASSRQGSSGNTIYF. The CDR3 region has the DNA TGTGCCAGCAGCCGACAGGGATCCTCTGGAAACACCATATATTTT.

CDR3 nucleotide sequence: TGTGCCAGCAGTTCTTTTGATGTCCTCCAGGCTTTCTTT. Residues: CASSSFDVLQAFF. The genes are TRBV28 and TRBJ1-1; D remains unclear. Deletions cut 4 bases from V and 11 bases from J, with 17 bases between. CDR1 MDHEN and CDR2 SYDVKM come from the germline V gene. The CDR3 is 13 residues long.

V gene TRBV11-3 combines with J gene TRBJ1-1; D might be TRBD1 (6 bases). This CDR3 comprises 13 residues. The germline V and J ends were trimmed by 5 bases and 3 bases, with 10 bases remaining between them. Germline CDR1 and CDR2: SGHNT and YENEEA. The CDR3 DNA follows: TGTGCCAGCAGCCCCAGGGGAGACACTGAAGCTTTCTTT. Translating gives CASSPRGDTEAFF.

CDR3 coding DNA: TGTGCCAGCAGTCAATCTGGGGGGTTTAGCACAGATACGCAGTATTTT. Translated: CASSQSGGFSTDTQYF. The chain uses TRBV7-2 and TRBJ2-3; the D gene is possibly TRBD2 (6 bases). The CDR3 is 16 amino acids. Trimming took off 6 bases at V and 0 bases at J, with 16 bases between the two ends. Germline V gene lookup returns CDR1 SGHTA and CDR2 FQGNSA. Full variable domain (rest looked up from reference TRBV7-2 and TRBJ2-3): GAGVSQSPSNKVTEKGKDVELRCDPISGHTALYWYRQSLGQGLEFLIYFQGNSAPDKSGLPSDRFSAERTGGSVSTLTIQRTQQEDSAVYLCASSQSGGFSTDTQYFGPGTRLTVL.

V gene TRBV10-3 combines with J gene TRBJ2-7, with D perhaps matching TRBD1 (6 bases). This CDR3 has 14 amino acids. Germline V gene sequence: CDR1 ENHRY, CDR2 SYGVKD. V lost 10 bases and J 0 bases, leaving 16 bases between the germline ends. CDR3 in amino acids: CATSTGYGSYEQYF. CDR3 bases: TGTGCCACCTCAACAGGGTACGGCTCCTACGAGCAGTACTTC.

This clone showed up just a few times. The chain carries TRBV5-1 and TRBJ2-7, with 9 bases aligning to TRBD2. V lost 0 bases and J lost 3; bases outside the gene matches: 7. Germline V lookup: CDR1 SGHRS, CDR2 YFSETQ. The CDR3 contains 16 residues. CDR3 sequence: CASSLGSGGNYYEQYF. CDR3 DNA sequence: TGCGCCAGCAGCTTGGGTAGCGGGGGAAACTACTACGAGCAGTACTTC.

This chain connects TRBV7-2 to TRBJ2-7, with D perhaps TRBD2 (7 bases). Trimming pared 9 bases from V and 2 bases from J, leaving 20 bases between. Germline CDR1 reads SGHTA; CDR2 reads FQGNSA. CDR3 length equals 15 residues. The DNA for the CDR3 is TGTGCCAGTTCCTTACGGGGGGCGCCTCCCTACGAGCAGTACTTC. As protein: CASSLRGAPPYEQYF.

The chain links TRBV2 to TRBJ2-1, with 8 bases that match TRBD1. Germline V gene sequence: CDR1 SNHLY, CDR2 FYNNEI. V lost 5 bases, J lost 0 bases, and 3 bases stayed unmatched. The CDR3 covers 15 residues. Written as DNA, the CDR3 is TGTGCCAGCAGTTGGACAGGGTCCTCCTACAATGAGCAGTTCTTC. Its protein is CASSWTGSSYNEQFF.

This chain joins TRBV4-2 and TRBJ2-1; 12 bases align to TRBD2. The CDR3 has 17 residues. With 0 bases clipped from V and 7 bases from J, the junction kept 7 bases outside the gene matches. Germline V gene data show CDR1 as LGHNA and CDR2 as YNFKEQ. The CDR3 sequence is CASSQDPTSGRTNEQFF. DNA for the CDR3: TGTGCCAGCAGCCAAGACCCGACTAGCGGGAGAACGAATGAGCAGTTCTTC.

The gene calls are TRBV7-9 and TRBJ2-1; 9 nucleotides line up with TRBD2. Germline values: CDR1 SEHNR, CDR2 FQNEAQ (reference sequence). The CDR3 contains 16 residues. V shed 3 bases, J shed 7 bases, and the junction held 10 bases outside the gene matches. CDR3 sequence reads: CASSFTSSGRPNEQFF. In nucleotides, the CDR3 is TGTGCCAGCAGCTTTACTTCCAGCGGGAGGCCGAATGAGCAGTTCTTC.

The chain joins TRBV7-9 to TRBJ2-5; a possible D gene is TRBD2 (6 bases). Germline-derived CDR1 and CDR2 are SEHNR and FQNEAQ (reference sequence). The CDR3 is 16 amino acids. The V gene lost 5 bases and the J gene lost 5 bases, with 21 bases spanning the gap. The CDR3 DNA reads as TGTGCCAGCAGCCGGTTCGGGGGTACTCTGGGGGAGACCCAGTACTTC. Translating gives CASSRFGGTLGETQYF.

The chain recombines TRBV7-9 with TRBJ1-1, with 9 bases identical to TRBD1. The ends lost 6 bases at V and 1 base at J; junction bases unmatched: 0. Per the germline V gene, CDR1 is SEHNR and CDR2 is FQNEAQ (reference sequence). This CDR3 has 13 amino acids. The CDR3 DNA reads as TGTGCCAGCAGGGACAGGGGGAACACTGAAGCTTTCTTT. The encoded protein is CASRDRGNTEAFF.

The V gene is TRBV5-6, the J gene TRBJ2-5; a possible D gene is TRBD2 (7 bases). This CDR3 comprises 15 residues. V shed 0 bases and J shed 2 bases, with 11 bases lying between them. Germline loops: CDR1 SGHDT, CDR2 YYEEEE. Here the CDR3 reads CASSLVGGQQETQYF. CDR3 nucleotides: TGTGCCAGCAGCTTGGTGGGGGGGCAGCAAGAGACCCAGTACTTC.

In this sample, this clone turned up a few times. V and J are TRBV2 and TRBJ2-1, with D possibly TRBD2 on 6 matching bases. The CDR3 spans 14 residues. Germline loops: CDR1 SNHLY, CDR2 FYNNEI. V was trimmed by 4 bases and J by 4 bases, leaving 11 bases between them. The CDR3 DNA follows: TGTGCCAGCAGTGCAGTAGCGGAGTACAATGAGCAGTTCTTC. It translates to CASSAVAEYNEQFF.

In nucleotides, the CDR3 is TGTGCCAGCAGCTCCCGGAGTCAGCCCTACGAGCAGTACTTC. This gives the protein CASSSRSQPYEQYF. This chain joins TRBV11-3 and TRBJ2-7; D is unresolved. The germline V gene encodes CDR1 SGHNT and CDR2 YENEEA. The CDR3 extends over 14 amino acids. V was shortened by 4 bases and J by 2 bases, with 12 bases between the two germline ends.

The chain recombines TRBV7-2 with TRBJ2-3; D call uncertain. The CDR3 totals 13 residues. Germline CDR1 is SGHTA and CDR2 is FQGNSA. Deletions cut 1 base from V and 6 bases from J, with 8 bases between. CDR3 coding DNA: TGTGCCAGCAGCTTAGAGTCCGGTGATACGCAGTATTTT. Its protein is CASSLESGDTQYF.

V gene TRBV7-3 combines with J gene TRBJ1-1; 7 bases map to TRBD1. This CDR3 has 14 residues. The germline CDR1 and CDR2 sequences are SGHTA and FQGTGA. Losses at the gene ends were 5 bases for V and 0 bases for J; bases not matched to a gene: 3. In nucleotides, the CDR3 is TGTGCCAGCAGCCCGGGACAGATGAACACTGAAGCTTTCTTT. This translates into CASSPGQMNTEAFF.